The rows below give T cell receptor beta chains drawn from one sample of a study of T cell responses to AZD1222 COVID-19 vaccine. The protocol was immunoSEQ multiplex PCR, while the TCRdb copy is restricted to in-frame clones and leaves out a portion. The sample has around 150,000 clones, approximately 90% seen once. The specimen was peripheral blood, collected 28 days after the second AZD1222 dose. Receptor source: an adult who received the AZD1222 COVID-19 vaccine. Both conserved end residues are part of each CDR3. The D gene is left open where the match is weak. Part of the rows lack a size; the others show once, few, many or a class for expanded clones.

d_gene	v_gene	j_gene	abundance	CDR3aa	CDR3nt
-	TRBV7-2	TRBJ1-5	-	CASSLYGGTVSDQPQHF	TGTGCCAGCAGCTTATATGGGGGGACGGTGAGCGATCAGCCCCAGCATTTT
-	TRBV7-2	TRBJ2-7	-	CASSPYLRGPYEQYF	TGTGCCAGCAGCCCCTACCTGCGGGGCCCCTACGAGCAGTACTTC
TRBD2	TRBV28	TRBJ2-1	-	CATSTSALQFF	TGTGCCACGTCGACTAGCGCCCTACAGTTCTTC
TRBD1	TRBV7-8	TRBJ2-2	-	CASSPLRTGATGELFF	TGTGCCAGCAGTCCTCTTAGGACAGGGGCGACCGGGGAGCTGTTTTTT
-	TRBV19	TRBJ1-2	-	CASSSFWAGYTF	TGTGCCAGTAGCTCCTTTTGGGCTGGCTACACCTTC
-	TRBV27	TRBJ1-2	-	CARASGRAHGYTF	TGTGCCCGCGCCTCGGGCAGGGCCCATGGCTACACCTTC
-	TRBV19	TRBJ2-7	-	CASRRGVSYEQYF	TGTGCCAGTAGGAGGGGAGTTTCCTACGAGCAGTACTTC
TRBD1	TRBV15	TRBJ2-1	-	CATSVRDRYPGSKFF	TGTGCCACCAGCGTCCGGGACAGGTACCCAGGGAGTAAGTTCTTC
-	TRBV5-4	TRBJ1-1	-	CASSGARSTEAFF	TGTGCCAGCTCGGGCGCCAGGAGCACTGAAGCTTTCTTT
-	TRBV9	TRBJ2-3	-	CASSLAATDTQYF	TGTGCCAGCAGCCTCGCTGCCACAGATACGCAGTATTTT
-	TRBV7-8	TRBJ2-5	-	CASSLQETQYF	TGTGCCAGCAGCCTCCAAGAGACCCAGTACTTC
-	TRBV6-1	TRBJ1-4	once	CASSERAGSSEKLFF	TGTGCCAGCAGTGAAAGGGCAGGGTCAAGTGAAAAACTGTTTTTT